This T cell receptor beta chain was retrieved from a study of blood T cell repertoires in COVID-19. On the study more broadly: Collection of acute and convalescent COVID-19 samples took place in the United States, Italy and Spain.

How the authors handled the data: Using reference gene primer amplification, nucleated cell counts were estimated. Measured with immunoSEQ multiplex PCR; TCRdb has only the in-frame clones, and not every one. That table supplies the V and J calls and clone size; D and trimming were determined from the DNA. This table holds around 150,000 clones, 81% found once. This receptor was obtained from a woman aged 60-70 years with active or convalescent COVID-19. The specimen was peripheral blood.

The CDR3 is CASSPGTEGYGYTF. The CDR3 bases are TGCGCCAGCAGCCCCGGGACAGAGGGGTATGGCTACACCTTC. The chain is built from TRBV10-2 and TRBJ1-2; 7 bases fit TRBD1. Trimming removed 6 bases from V and 5 bases from J; junction bases left unmatched: 9. The CDR3 length is 14 residues. CDR1 is WSHSY, CDR2 SAAADI, per germline.